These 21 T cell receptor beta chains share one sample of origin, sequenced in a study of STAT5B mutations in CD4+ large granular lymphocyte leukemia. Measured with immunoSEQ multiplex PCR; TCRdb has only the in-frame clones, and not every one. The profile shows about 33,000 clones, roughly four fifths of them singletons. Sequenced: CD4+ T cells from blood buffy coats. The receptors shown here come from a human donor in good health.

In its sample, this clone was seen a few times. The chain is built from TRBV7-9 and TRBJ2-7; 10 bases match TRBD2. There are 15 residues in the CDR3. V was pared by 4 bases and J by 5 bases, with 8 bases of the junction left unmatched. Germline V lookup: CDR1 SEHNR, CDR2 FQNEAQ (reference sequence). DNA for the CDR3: TGTGCCAGCAGCTCACCAGCGGGAGGGCCCCACGAGCAGTACTTC. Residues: CASSSPAGGPHEQYF.

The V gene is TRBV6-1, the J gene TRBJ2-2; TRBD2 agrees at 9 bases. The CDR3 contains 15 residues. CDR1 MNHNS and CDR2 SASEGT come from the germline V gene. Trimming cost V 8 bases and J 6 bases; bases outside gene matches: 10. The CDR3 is CASYKGTSYAGELFF. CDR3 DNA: TGTGCCAGCTACAAGGGGACTAGCTATGCCGGGGAGCTGTTTTTT.

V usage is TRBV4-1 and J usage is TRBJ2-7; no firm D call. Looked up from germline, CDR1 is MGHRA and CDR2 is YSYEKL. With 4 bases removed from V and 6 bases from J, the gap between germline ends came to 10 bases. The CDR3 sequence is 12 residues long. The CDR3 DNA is TGCGCCAGCAGCCCATCTCCCCGCGAGCAGTACTTC. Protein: CASSPSPREQYF.

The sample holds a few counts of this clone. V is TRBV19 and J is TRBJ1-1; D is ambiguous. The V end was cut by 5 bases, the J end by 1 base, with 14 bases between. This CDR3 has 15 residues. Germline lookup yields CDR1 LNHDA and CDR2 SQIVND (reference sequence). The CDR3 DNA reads TGTGCCAGTAGTGACTTCGAGGAGCCGAACACTGAAGCTTTCTTT. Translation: CASSDFEEPNTEAFF.

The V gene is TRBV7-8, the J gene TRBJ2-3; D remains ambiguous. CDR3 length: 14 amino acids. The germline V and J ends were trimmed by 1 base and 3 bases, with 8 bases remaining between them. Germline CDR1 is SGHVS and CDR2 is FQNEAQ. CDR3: CASSLVRGTDTQYF. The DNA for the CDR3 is TGTGCCAGCAGCTTAGTTCGAGGAACAGATACGCAGTATTTT. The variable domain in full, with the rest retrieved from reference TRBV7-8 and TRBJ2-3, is GAGVSQSPRYKVAKRGQDVALRCDPISGHVSLFWYQQALGQGPEFLTYFQNEAQLDKSGLPSDRFFAERPEGSVSTLKIQRTQQEDSAVYLCASSLVRGTDTQYFGPGTRLTVL.

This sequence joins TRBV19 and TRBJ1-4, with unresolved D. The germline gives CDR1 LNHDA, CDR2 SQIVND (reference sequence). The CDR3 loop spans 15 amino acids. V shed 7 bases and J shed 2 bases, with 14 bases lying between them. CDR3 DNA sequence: TGTGCCAGTACCCCCCGTACCGGGACTAATGAAAAACTGTTTTTT. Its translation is CASTPRTGTNEKLFF.

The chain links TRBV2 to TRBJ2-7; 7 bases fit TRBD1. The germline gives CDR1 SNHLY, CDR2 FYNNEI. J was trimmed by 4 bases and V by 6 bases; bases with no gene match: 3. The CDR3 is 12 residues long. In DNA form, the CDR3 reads TGTGCCAGCAGCACACAGGGGTACGAGCAGTACTTC. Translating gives CASSTQGYEQYF.

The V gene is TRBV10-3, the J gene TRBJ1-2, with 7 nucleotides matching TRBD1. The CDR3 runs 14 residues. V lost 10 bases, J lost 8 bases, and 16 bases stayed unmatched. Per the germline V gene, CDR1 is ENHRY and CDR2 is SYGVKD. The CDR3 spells CATSAPQGYEGYTF. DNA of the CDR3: TGTGCCACTTCGGCCCCACAGGGGTACGAGGGCTACACCTTC.

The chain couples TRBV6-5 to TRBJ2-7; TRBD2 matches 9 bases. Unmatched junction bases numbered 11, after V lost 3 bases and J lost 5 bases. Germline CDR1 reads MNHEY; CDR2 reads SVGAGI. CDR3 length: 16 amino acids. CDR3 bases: TGTGCCAGCAGTTATGGGTCGGTGCTAGCGGGAAACGAGCAGTACTTC. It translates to CASSYGSVLAGNEQYF.

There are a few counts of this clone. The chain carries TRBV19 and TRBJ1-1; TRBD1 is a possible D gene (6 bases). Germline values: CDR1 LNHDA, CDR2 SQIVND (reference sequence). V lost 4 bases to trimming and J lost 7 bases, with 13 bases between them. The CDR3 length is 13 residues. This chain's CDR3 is CASSNGGVREAFF. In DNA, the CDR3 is TGTGCCAGTAGTAACGGGGGCGTGCGTGAAGCTTTCTTT.

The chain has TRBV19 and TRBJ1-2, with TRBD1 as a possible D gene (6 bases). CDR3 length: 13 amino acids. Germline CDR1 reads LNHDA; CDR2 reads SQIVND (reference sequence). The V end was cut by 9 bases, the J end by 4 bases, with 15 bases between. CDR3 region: CASRGVMAYGYTF. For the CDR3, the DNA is TGTGCCAGCAGGGGTGTCATGGCCTATGGCTACACCTTC.

The chain's CDR3 is CASTKDNSYEQYF. DNA of the CDR3: TGTGCCAGCACCAAGGACAACTCCTACGAGCAGTACTTC. The chain couples TRBV28 to TRBJ2-7; a weak D match, TRBD1 (5 bases). V lost 7 bases to trimming and J lost 0 bases, with 10 bases between them. Germline CDR1 and CDR2: MDHEN and SYDVKM. The CDR3 contains 13 residues.

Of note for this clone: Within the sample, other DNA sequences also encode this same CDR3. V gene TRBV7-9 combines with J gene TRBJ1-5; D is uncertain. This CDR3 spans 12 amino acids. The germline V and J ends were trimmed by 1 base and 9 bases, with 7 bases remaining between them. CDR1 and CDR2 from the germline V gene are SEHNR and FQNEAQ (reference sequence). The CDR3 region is CASSLEVSPQHF. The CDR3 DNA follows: TGTGCCAGCAGCTTAGAGGTGTCGCCCCAGCATTTT.

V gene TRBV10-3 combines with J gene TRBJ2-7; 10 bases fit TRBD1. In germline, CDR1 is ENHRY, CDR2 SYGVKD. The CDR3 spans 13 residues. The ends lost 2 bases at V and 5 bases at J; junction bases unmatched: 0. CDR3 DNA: TGTGCCATCAGTGAGGGACAGGGGGACGAGCAGTACTTC. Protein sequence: CAISEGQGDEQYF.

The DNA for the CDR3 is TGTGCCAGCAGCCAAGACAGGTTAGCGTGGGAGCAGTACTTC. Encoded protein: CASSQDRLAWEQYF. The chain has TRBV14 and TRBJ2-7; the D gene is possibly TRBD2 (5 bases). Germline-derived CDR1 and CDR2 are SGHDN and FVKESK. This CDR3 is 14 amino acids long. Trimming took off 0 bases at V and 7 bases at J, with 13 bases between the two ends.

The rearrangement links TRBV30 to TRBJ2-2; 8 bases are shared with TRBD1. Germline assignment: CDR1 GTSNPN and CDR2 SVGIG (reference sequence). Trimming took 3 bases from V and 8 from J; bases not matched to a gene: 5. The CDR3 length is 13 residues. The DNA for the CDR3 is TGTGCCTGGAGCCCCAGGGGGCGGGGGGAGCTGTTTTTT. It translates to CAWSPRGRGELFF.

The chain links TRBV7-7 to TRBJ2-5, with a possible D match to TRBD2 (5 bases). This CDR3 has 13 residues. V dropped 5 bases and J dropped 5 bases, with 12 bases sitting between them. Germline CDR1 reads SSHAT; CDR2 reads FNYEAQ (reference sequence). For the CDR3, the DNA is TGTGCCAGCAGCCCGAGGGTCGGGGAGACCCAGTACTTC. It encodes CASSPRVGETQYF.

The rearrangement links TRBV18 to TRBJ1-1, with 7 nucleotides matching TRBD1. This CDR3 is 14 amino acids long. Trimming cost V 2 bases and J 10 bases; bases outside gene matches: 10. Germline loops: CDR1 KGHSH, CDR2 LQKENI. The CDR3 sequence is CASSPTGDLFVAFF. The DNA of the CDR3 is TGTGCCAGCTCACCAACAGGGGATTTATTTGTAGCTTTCTTT.

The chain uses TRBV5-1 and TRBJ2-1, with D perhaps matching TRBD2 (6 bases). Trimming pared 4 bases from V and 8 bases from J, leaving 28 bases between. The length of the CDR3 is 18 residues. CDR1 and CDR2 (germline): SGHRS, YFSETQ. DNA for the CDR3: TGCGCCAGCAGCACCCCTACACGCCCGGGACTGAGGGTCTATGAGCAGTTCTTC. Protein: CASSTPTRPGLRVYEQFF. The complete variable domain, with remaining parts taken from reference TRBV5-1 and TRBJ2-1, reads KAGVTQTPRYLIKTRGQQVTLSCSPISGHRSVSWYQQTPGQGLQFLFEYFSETQRNKGNFPGRFSGRQFSNSRSEMNVSTLELGDSALYLCASSTPTRPGLRVYEQFFGPGTRLTVL.

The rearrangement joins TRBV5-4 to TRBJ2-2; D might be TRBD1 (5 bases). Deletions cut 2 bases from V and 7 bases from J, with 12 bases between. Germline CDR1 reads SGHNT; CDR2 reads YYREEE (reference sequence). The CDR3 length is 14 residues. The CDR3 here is CASSFRERGGELFF. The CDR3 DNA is TGTGCCAGCAGCTTCAGGGAAAGGGGCGGGGAGCTGTTTTTT.

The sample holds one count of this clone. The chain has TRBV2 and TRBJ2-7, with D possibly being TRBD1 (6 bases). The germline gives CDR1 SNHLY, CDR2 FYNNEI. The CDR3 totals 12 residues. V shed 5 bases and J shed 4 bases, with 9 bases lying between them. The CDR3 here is CASSKDSYEQYF. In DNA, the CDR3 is TGTGCCAGCAGTAAGGACAGTTACGAGCAGTACTTC.